Following are 30 T cell receptor beta chains from one sample sequenced in a study of T cell changes during pregnancy in multiple sclerosis. The data were produced by immunoSEQ multiplex PCR, yet TCRdb's version contains in-frame clones alone and is incomplete. In the table there are about 47,000 clones, 80% to 95% of which are singletons. This material consisted of peripheral blood, taken in the third trimester of pregnancy. Every receptor here comes from a female donor with multiple sclerosis, enrolled in a pregnancy study.

The rearrangement uses TRBV30 and TRBJ2-2; TRBD2 aligns across 8 bases. This CDR3 has 15 amino acids. V dropped 5 bases and J dropped 3; count of bases not matched to a gene: 8. CDR1 is GTSNPN, CDR2 SVGIG, per germline (reference sequence). For the CDR3, the DNA is TGTGCCTGGCCCCTCCGAGCGGGAGACACCGGGGAGCTGTTTTTT. Its translation is CAWPLRAGDTGELFF.

This clone came up once. The V call is TRBV5-1, the J call TRBJ2-2, with TRBD2 matching 9 bases. The trim removed 2 bases at V and 9 bases at J, leaving 8 bases unmatched. This CDR3 has 15 amino acids. The germline gives CDR1 SGHRS, CDR2 YFSETQ. The CDR3 sequence is CASSLSGTSNRELFF. The CDR3 DNA sequence: TGCGCCAGCAGCTTATCCGGGACTAGCAACAGGGAGCTGTTTTTT.

The chain links TRBV18 to TRBJ2-2; 9 bases map to TRBD2. Germline V gives CDR1 KGHSH, CDR2 LQKENI. V trimming: 0 bases; J trimming: 6 bases; junction bases outside the gene matches: 14. This CDR3 contains 19 residues. For the CDR3, the DNA is TGTGCCAGCTCACCACCGGAGAGTAGCGGGAGAAAAAGGGCCGGGGAGCTGTTTTTT. As protein: CASSPPESSGRKRAGELFF.

This chain connects TRBV5-1 to TRBJ2-1; D is possibly TRBD2 (6 bases). Germline assignment: CDR1 SGHRS and CDR2 YFSETQ. This CDR3 contains 15 residues. V lost 4 bases and J 4 bases, leaving 15 bases between the germline ends. CDR3 protein: CASSGWAGLYNEQFF. DNA for the CDR3: TGCGCCAGCAGCGGGTGGGCGGGATTATACAATGAGCAGTTCTTC.

The V and J genes are TRBV25-1 and TRBJ1-1; D might be TRBD1 (6 bases). The ends were cut back, 5 bases at V and 5 bases at J, with 18 bases in the middle. The germline CDR1 and CDR2 sequences are MGHDK and SYGVNS. This CDR3 is 15 amino acids long. The CDR3 is CASSRPGGRATEAFF. The CDR3 DNA sequence: TGTGCCAGCAGTCGACCGGGGGGGCGCGCGACTGAAGCTTTCTTT.

This clone was counted a single time. V gene TRBV19 combines with J gene TRBJ1-2; D not certain. CDR1 is LNHDA, CDR2 SQIVND, per germline (reference sequence). V gave up 0 bases and J gave up 7 bases, with 15 bases separating them. The CDR3 contains 15 residues. The CDR3 here is CASSIEGRETSGYTF. The CDR3 DNA reads as TGTGCCAGTAGTATAGAAGGGCGGGAGACTAGTGGCTACACCTTC.

The chain couples TRBV7-2 to TRBJ2-7; tentatively, D is TRBD2 (6 bases). Germline CDR1 is SGHTA and CDR2 is FQGNSA. The V end lost 7 bases, the J end lost 0 bases, and 16 bases lay between the germline ends. This CDR3 spans 15 amino acids. CDR3 protein: CASTNPGGSSYEQYF. CDR3 nucleotides: TGTGCCAGCACTAACCCCGGGGGAAGCTCCTACGAGCAGTACTTC.

In this sample, this clone turned up a few times. The chain recombines TRBV10-2 with TRBJ1-1; D is undetermined. Per germline, CDR1 WSHSY and CDR2 SAAADI. The CDR3 has 12 residues. The ends were cut back, 0 bases at V and 7 bases at J, with 6 bases in the middle. The CDR3 DNA sequence: TGCGCCAGCAGTGAGTCTTACGGTGAAGCTTTCTTT. Protein sequence: CASSESYGEAFF.

The CDR3 region has the DNA TGTGCCAGCATTGGGGAGATTATCTCTCCGGGGGAGCTGTTTTTT. Amino acids: CASIGEIISPGELFF. V gene TRBV2 combines with J gene TRBJ2-2, with D perhaps matching TRBD2 (5 bases). With 7 bases removed from V and 8 bases from J, the gap between germline ends came to 20 bases. This CDR3 is built from 15 residues. CDR1 and CDR2 (germline): SNHLY, FYNNEI.

The V and J genes are TRBV18 and TRBJ1-1; D unresolved. Germline lookup yields CDR1 KGHSH and CDR2 LQKENI. This CDR3 has 15 residues. Between the trimmed V and J ends, which lost 0 bases and 3 bases, there was a span of 11 bases. The DNA for the CDR3 is TGTGCCAGCTCACCACCGAGGGTCGGCCACACTGAAGCTTTCTTT. The encoded protein is CASSPPRVGHTEAFF. Looking up the rest from reference TRBV18 and TRBJ1-1 gives the full variable domain: NAGVMQNPRHLVRRRGQEARLRCSPMKGHSHVYWYRQLPEEGLKFMVYLQKENIIDESGMPKERFSAEFPKEGPSILRIQQVVRGDSAAYFCASSPPRVGHTEAFFGQGTRLTVV.

The chain uses TRBV7-3 and TRBJ2-3; 10 nucleotides align to TRBD2. The CDR3 length is 16 residues. The V segment lost 5 bases and the J segment 5 bases; nucleotides outside the gene matches: 10. From germline, CDR1 is SGHTA and CDR2 FQGTGA. The CDR3 is CASSQNSGRALDTQYF. The CDR3 region has the DNA TGTGCCAGCAGCCAGAACAGCGGGAGGGCCTTAGATACGCAGTATTTT.

This clone was seen just once. The CDR3 region is CASSYWAGGYEQYF. The CDR3 region has the DNA TGTGCCAGCAGCTATTGGGCAGGGGGCTACGAGCAGTACTTC. The chain couples TRBV5-4 to TRBJ2-7, with 7 bases identical to TRBD1. Per the germline V gene, CDR1 is SGHNT and CDR2 is YYREEE (reference sequence). The ends lost 3 bases at V and 3 bases at J; junction bases unmatched: 6. CDR3 length: 14 amino acids. The variable domain in full, with the rest retrieved from reference TRBV5-4 and TRBJ2-7, is ETGVTQSPTHLIKTRGQQVTLRCSSQSGHNTVSWYQQALGQGPQFIFQYYREEENGRGNFPPRFSGLQFPNYSSELNVNALELDDSALYLCASSYWAGGYEQYFGPGTRLTVT.

V is TRBV5-5 and J is TRBJ2-7, with D perhaps matching TRBD2 (5 bases). This CDR3 spans 14 amino acids. The germline gives CDR1 SGHKS, CDR2 YYEKEE (reference sequence). The V gene lost 5 bases and the J gene lost 2 bases, with 14 bases spanning the gap. The CDR3 DNA reads TGTGCCAGCAGTCCCGGGTCCGGGGCCTACGAGCAGTACTTC. Its protein is CASSPGSGAYEQYF.

By sample fraction, this clone is large. This chain uses TRBV6-4 with TRBJ2-2, with TRBD2 identical over 11 bases. There are 16 residues in the CDR3. CDR1 and CDR2 from the germline V gene are MRHNA and SNTAGT. The V segment lost 2 bases and the J segment 1 base; nucleotides outside the gene matches: 0. The CDR3 spells CASSDGTSGNTGELFF. The CDR3 bases are TGTGCCAGCAGTGACGGGACTAGCGGGAACACCGGGGAGCTGTTTTTT.

This clone was seen many times. This rearrangement joins TRBV6-4 to TRBJ2-3; TRBD2 agrees at 8 bases. The CDR3 has 15 residues. J gave up 2 bases and V 4 bases, and 5 bases lay outside the gene matches. The V gene's germline CDR1 is MRHNA and CDR2 SNTAGT. The CDR3 region is CASSGSGGPTDTQYF. The CDR3 DNA is TGTGCCAGCAGTGGGTCGGGAGGGCCCACAGATACGCAGTATTTT.

The chain couples TRBV11-3 to TRBJ2-1; the match to TRBD2 covers 7 bases. J was trimmed by 13 bases and V by 1 base; bases with no gene match: 10. Germline V CDR1 and CDR2: SGHNT, YENEEA. The CDR3 spans 14 residues. Written as DNA, the CDR3 is TGTGCCAGCAGCTTAGCATTGGTGGGGGGGACTCAGTTCTTC. It specifies CASSLALVGGTQFF.

The chain uses TRBV5-1 and TRBJ1-1; possible D gene TRBD1, 5 bases. The V and J ends lost 0 bases and 0 bases respectively, with 12 bases between them. CDR3 length equals 16 residues. Germline CDR1 reads SGHRS; CDR2 reads YFSETQ. The CDR3 region has the DNA TGCGCCAGCAGCTTGGGGGCGGGGGGAATGAACACTGAAGCTTTCTTT. As protein: CASSLGAGGMNTEAFF.

This clone was detected only once. The genes are TRBV7-2 and TRBJ2-3; D is undetermined. V lost 3 bases to trimming and J lost 1 base, with 11 bases between them. The CDR3 spans 15 residues. CDR1 is SGHTA, CDR2 FQGNSA, per germline. In DNA, the CDR3 is TGTGCCAGCAGCTTCAGCGTTTATGGCACAGATACGCAGTATTTT. This encodes CASSFSVYGTDTQYF. Variable domain in full (rest from reference TRBV7-2 and TRBJ2-3): GAGVSQSPSNKVTEKGKDVELRCDPISGHTALYWYRQSLGQGLEFLIYFQGNSAPDKSGLPSDRFSAERTGGSVSTLTIQRTQQEDSAVYLCASSFSVYGTDTQYFGPGTRLTVL.

The genes are TRBV4-1 and TRBJ2-6; TRBD1 matches at 7 bases. CDR1 and CDR2 from the germline V gene are MGHRA and YSYEKL. CDR3 length: 19 amino acids. J was trimmed by 0 bases and V by 4 bases; bases with no gene match: 12. CDR3 coding DNA: TGCGCCAGCAGCCGGACAGGTTTTGATCCGAGCTCTGGGGCCAACGTCCTGACTTTC. Translating gives CASSRTGFDPSSGANVLTF.

The genes are TRBV6-1 and TRBJ2-1; TRBD2 matches at 10 bases. CDR3 length: 15 amino acids. Germline V CDR1 and CDR2: MNHNS, SASEGT. The trim removed 1 base at V and 6 bases at J, leaving 3 bases unmatched. CDR3 residues: CASSEVLAGPNEQFF. For the CDR3, the DNA is TGTGCCAGCAGTGAAGTACTAGCGGGACCCAATGAGCAGTTCTTC.

The genes are TRBV10-3 and TRBJ2-2, with a possible D match to TRBD2 (5 bases). Germline V gene sequence: CDR1 ENHRY, CDR2 SYGVKD. The CDR3 is made up of 13 amino acids. The V end was cut by 6 bases, the J end by 5 bases, with 10 bases between. CDR3 nucleotide sequence: TGTGCCATCAGGGCTAGCTCGACCGGGGAGCTGTTTTTT. Its protein is CAIRASSTGELFF.

This chain links TRBV7-9 with TRBJ2-7; TRBD2 aligns across 13 bases. The CDR3 spans 17 residues. In germline, CDR1 is SEHNR, CDR2 FQNEAQ (reference sequence). V shed 5 bases and J 5 bases; nucleotides not matched to a gene: 12. This chain's CDR3 is CASSHAPRTSGRDEQYF. DNA of the CDR3: TGTGCCAGCAGCCACGCCCCTCGGACTAGCGGGAGAGACGAGCAGTACTTC.

This chain connects TRBV4-1 to TRBJ1-1; D unresolved. With 2 bases removed from V and 1 base from J, the gap between germline ends came to 11 bases. The CDR3 totals 15 residues. Germline V CDR1 and CDR2: MGHRA, YSYEKL. Here the CDR3 reads CASSQSFPGNTEAFF. The CDR3 DNA sequence: TGCGCCAGCAGCCAATCGTTTCCGGGGAACACTGAAGCTTTCTTT.

The chain joins TRBV2 to TRBJ2-7, with TRBD1 identical over 12 bases. CDR1 SNHLY and CDR2 FYNNEI come from the germline V gene. With 1 base clipped from V and 5 bases from J, the junction kept 3 bases outside the gene matches. The CDR3 loop spans 15 amino acids. The CDR3 region has the DNA TGTGCCAGCAGTGAAGTCGGGACAGGGGGCAACGAGCAGTACTTC. Its protein is CASSEVGTGGNEQYF.

The rearrangement joins TRBV6-4 to TRBJ2-3; TRBD2 aligns across 9 bases. Losses at the gene ends were 3 bases for V and 4 bases for J; bases not matched to a gene: 5. The germline V gene encodes CDR1 MRHNA and CDR2 SNTAGT. This CDR3 contains 15 residues. This chain's CDR3 is CASSEGAGGSDTQYF. In nucleotides, the CDR3 is TGTGCCAGCAGTGAGGGAGCGGGAGGCTCAGATACGCAGTATTTT.

This clone was counted a single time. The genes are TRBV7-2 and TRBJ2-1, with a tentative D call TRBD2 (6 bases). The CDR3 loop spans 18 amino acids. Germline CDR1 SGHTA, CDR2 FQGNSA. Trimming removed 0 bases from V and 4 bases from J, with 19 bases in between. The CDR3 DNA is TGTGCCAGCAGCTTAGCTTGGGGTAAGGTAGCGGTTTACAATGAGCAGTTCTTC. It encodes CASSLAWGKVAVYNEQFF. Based on the CDR3 plus reference TRBV7-2 and TRBJ2-1, the full variable domain is GAGVSQSPSNKVTEKGKDVELRCDPISGHTALYWYRQSLGQGLEFLIYFQGNSAPDKSGLPSDRFSAERTGGSVSTLTIQRTQQEDSAVYLCASSLAWGKVAVYNEQFFGPGTRLTVL.

The gene calls are TRBV2 and TRBJ2-1; 9 nucleotides line up with TRBD1. The CDR3 covers 15 residues. V lost 6 bases to trimming and J lost 5 bases; unmatched junction nucleotides: 8. The germline gives CDR1 SNHLY, CDR2 FYNNEI. The CDR3 spells CASRGQGKEDNEQFF. DNA of the CDR3: TGTGCCAGCAGGGGACAGGGAAAGGAGGACAATGAGCAGTTCTTC.

The J gene is TRBJ2-3, the V gene TRBV7-9; 9 bases are shared with TRBD2. V trimming: 4 bases; J trimming: 3 bases; junction bases outside the gene matches: 5. This CDR3 has 15 amino acids. Germline lookup yields CDR1 SEHNR and CDR2 FQNEAQ (reference sequence). The CDR3 bases are TGTGCCAGCAGCTCTACTAGCGGGCTTACAGATACGCAGTATTTT. This gives the protein CASSSTSGLTDTQYF.

The CDR3 DNA sequence: TGTGCCAGCAGCTTAGCTCAGAACTACGAGCAGTACTTC. It is translated as CASSLAQNYEQYF. V and J are TRBV7-2 and TRBJ2-7; D gene uncertain. CDR3 length: 13 amino acids. Trimming removed 0 bases from V and 3 bases from J, with 6 bases in between. Germline V gives CDR1 SGHTA, CDR2 FQGNSA.

V usage is TRBV27 and J usage is TRBJ2-7, with 10 bases that match TRBD2. The CDR3 is made up of 15 amino acids. The V gene end was trimmed by 0 bases and the J gene end by 6 bases; junction bases not matched to a gene: 5. Germline loops: CDR1 MNHEY, CDR2 SMNVEV (reference sequence). CDR3 DNA: TGTGCCAGCAGTTTATCGGCTAGCGGGAGCATCGAGCAGTACTTC. This encodes CASSLSASGSIEQYF.